Listed below are T cell receptor beta chains from one sample, sequenced in a study of T cell responses to AZD1222 COVID-19 vaccine. Measured with immunoSEQ multiplex PCR; TCRdb has only the in-frame clones, and not every one. There are about 120,000 clones in the sample; 90% to 95% occur only once, and 5% lies in the top ten. The specimen comprised peripheral blood, sampled 28 days after the second AZD1222 dose. The receptors were sampled from an adult who received the AZD1222 COVID-19 vaccine. Each CDR3 is given with its conserved first and last residue. A D gene is named only where the DNA matches it firmly. Expanded clones are given a class, and other clones once, few, many or no size at all.

v_call: TRBV12-5; clone_size: .; cdr3_length: 13; j_call: TRBJ1-5; d_call: .; cdr3_nt: TGTGCTAGTGGTTTGAATCCCGATCAGCCCCAGCATTTT; cdr3_aa: CASGLNPDQPQHF
v_call: TRBV27; clone_size: once; cdr3_length: 15; j_call: TRBJ1-5; d_call: .; cdr3_nt: TGTGCCAGCAGACAGACAGGAGTCGTTCCTCAGCCCCAGCATTTT; cdr3_aa: CASRQTGVVPQPQHF
v_call: TRBV7-2; clone_size: .; cdr3_length: 14; j_call: TRBJ1-2; d_call: .; cdr3_nt: TGTGCCAGCAGCTTAGGGGGGTTTAACTATGGCTACACCTTC; cdr3_aa: CASSLGGFNYGYTF
v_call: TRBV10-3; clone_size: .; cdr3_length: 14; j_call: TRBJ2-2; d_call: .; cdr3_nt: TGTGCCATCCAGGACAGTCTGAACACCGGGGAGCTGTTTTTT; cdr3_aa: CAIQDSLNTGELFF
v_call: TRBV6-5; clone_size: once; cdr3_length: 11; j_call: TRBJ2-2; d_call: .; cdr3_nt: TGTGCCAGCACTGGGAGCGGAGAGCTGTTTTTT; cdr3_aa: CASTGSGELFF
v_call: TRBV25-1; clone_size: .; cdr3_length: 13; j_call: TRBJ2-5; d_call: .; cdr3_nt: TGTGCCAGCAATCCTCATGGAAGGGAGACCCAGTACTTC; cdr3_aa: CASNPHGRETQYF
v_call: TRBV19; clone_size: few; cdr3_length: 16; j_call: TRBJ2-5; d_call: TRBD2; cdr3_nt: TGTGCCAGTAGCCTGGGAATAGCGGGGGGGCCTAAGACCCAGTACTTC; cdr3_aa: CASSLGIAGGPKTQYF
v_call: TRBV30; clone_size: .; cdr3_length: 14; j_call: TRBJ1-4; d_call: .; cdr3_nt: TGTGCCTGGAGCGCAGGGAATGGGGATGAAAAACTGTTTTTT; cdr3_aa: CAWSAGNGDEKLFF
v_call: TRBV19; clone_size: .; cdr3_length: 14; j_call: TRBJ2-7; d_call: .; cdr3_nt: TGTGCCAGTAGTATAGACGGGGGCACTTACGAGCAGTACTTC; cdr3_aa: CASSIDGGTYEQYF
v_call: TRBV21-1; clone_size: .; cdr3_length: 16; j_call: TRBJ2-2; d_call: .; cdr3_nt: TGTGCCAGCAGCAAATGGCGAGGTCTGGGGACCGGGGAGCTGTTTTTT; cdr3_aa: CASSKWRGLGTGELFF
v_call: TRBV7-8; clone_size: .; cdr3_length: 12; j_call: TRBJ1-5; d_call: TRBD1; cdr3_nt: TGTGCCAGCAGCGCCACAGGGGGGCCCCAGCATTTT; cdr3_aa: CASSATGGPQHF
v_call: TRBV2; clone_size: .; cdr3_length: 14; j_call: TRBJ2-1; d_call: .; cdr3_nt: TGTGCCACCTCGGTCATAGCCCTCTACAATGAGCAGTTCTTC; cdr3_aa: CATSVIALYNEQFF
v_call: TRBV19; clone_size: .; cdr3_length: 17; j_call: TRBJ1-1; d_call: .; cdr3_nt: TGTGCCAGTAGTATAGCCGCGATCGGGACGGCGAACACTGAAGCTTTCTTT; cdr3_aa: CASSIAAIGTANTEAFF
v_call: TRBV27; clone_size: .; cdr3_length: 15; j_call: TRBJ2-3; d_call: .; cdr3_nt: TGTGCCAGCAGTGGGGAGCGGGAACAGGGGGATACGCAGTATTTT; cdr3_aa: CASSGEREQGDTQYF
v_call: TRBV11-2; clone_size: .; cdr3_length: 14; j_call: TRBJ2-3; d_call: .; cdr3_nt: TGTGCCAGCAGCTCAAACCCCCAGGGAGATACGCAGTATTTT; cdr3_aa: CASSSNPQGDTQYF
v_call: TRBV19; clone_size: .; cdr3_length: 14; j_call: TRBJ1-2; d_call: .; cdr3_nt: TGTGCCAGTAGTTCTCGCGCGATCAACTATGGCTACACCTTC; cdr3_aa: CASSSRAINYGYTF
v_call: TRBV7-2; clone_size: .; cdr3_length: 18; j_call: TRBJ2-1; d_call: TRBD2; cdr3_nt: TGTGCCAGCAGCTCCCTGGGCCTAACTAGCGGGGGCCCCCATGAGCAGTTCTTC; cdr3_aa: CASSSLGLTSGGPHEQFF
v_call: TRBV7-2; clone_size: .; cdr3_length: 14; j_call: TRBJ2-7; d_call: .; cdr3_nt: TGTGCCAGCAGCTTACAGGGCGGTTTCTACGAGCAGTACTTC; cdr3_aa: CASSLQGGFYEQYF
v_call: TRBV9; clone_size: medium-sized; cdr3_length: 15; j_call: TRBJ1-1; d_call: .; cdr3_nt: TGTGCCAGCAGCAATCCGATCGGCGTGAACACTGAAGCTTTCTTT; cdr3_aa: CASSNPIGVNTEAFF
v_call: TRBV6-2/TRBV6-3; clone_size: once; cdr3_length: 12; j_call: TRBJ1-2; d_call: .; cdr3_nt: TGTGCCAGCAGTGGGACAACGGGCGGCTACACCTTC; cdr3_aa: CASSGTTGGYTF
v_call: TRBV19; clone_size: once; cdr3_length: 17; j_call: TRBJ2-5; d_call: .; cdr3_nt: TGTGCCAGTAGTCCAGGTTTACGTGGGGGACTCCAGGAGACCCAGTACTTC; cdr3_aa: CASSPGLRGGLQETQYF
v_call: TRBV7-2; clone_size: .; cdr3_length: 15; j_call: TRBJ1-2; d_call: .; cdr3_nt: TGTGCCAGCAGCTTAGGGCAACCCTCGCACTATGGCTACACCTTC; cdr3_aa: CASSLGQPSHYGYTF
v_call: TRBV5-1; clone_size: .; cdr3_length: 16; j_call: TRBJ2-1; d_call: TRBD2; cdr3_nt: TGCGCCAGCAGCTTGGGACTAGCGAGGTCCTACAATGAGCAGTTCTTC; cdr3_aa: CASSLGLARSYNEQFF
v_call: TRBV5-4; clone_size: once; cdr3_length: 15; j_call: TRBJ2-3; d_call: .; cdr3_nt: TGTGCCAGCAGCTTGCTAGGGGGGTCCACAGATACGCAGTATTTT; cdr3_aa: CASSLLGGSTDTQYF
v_call: TRBV5-1; clone_size: few; cdr3_length: 14; j_call: TRBJ2-7; d_call: .; cdr3_nt: TGCGCCAGCAGGGACTTACTGTTATCGAACGAGCAGTACTTC; cdr3_aa: CASRDLLLSNEQYF
v_call: TRBV5-6; clone_size: .; cdr3_length: 14; j_call: TRBJ2-7; d_call: .; cdr3_nt: TGTGCCAGCAGCTTTAGGTCGCGCTCCTACGAGCAGTACTTC; cdr3_aa: CASSFRSRSYEQYF
v_call: TRBV19; clone_size: .; cdr3_length: 15; j_call: TRBJ1-4; d_call: .; cdr3_nt: TGTGCCAGTAGATCAAAACCCACAACTAATGAAAAACTGTTTTTT; cdr3_aa: CASRSKPTTNEKLFF
v_call: TRBV10-3; clone_size: .; cdr3_length: 11; j_call: TRBJ2-7; d_call: .; cdr3_nt: TGTGCCACCATGGGGGCCTACGAGCAGTACTTC; cdr3_aa: CATMGAYEQYF
v_call: TRBV14; clone_size: .; cdr3_length: 12; j_call: TRBJ2-7; d_call: .; cdr3_nt: TGTGCCAGCAGCCGAGAAGTGGGACCTACTTTCTTC; cdr3_aa: CASSREVGPTFF
v_call: TRBV7-8; clone_size: .; cdr3_length: 16; j_call: TRBJ2-2; d_call: .; cdr3_nt: TGTGCCAGCAGCTTAGCGCTGTCGGGGTACACCGGGGAGCTGTTTTTT; cdr3_aa: CASSLALSGYTGELFF
v_call: TRBV28; clone_size: .; cdr3_length: 17; j_call: TRBJ2-1; d_call: TRBD2; cdr3_nt: TGTGCCAGCAGTTTATGGGGACTAGCGGAGACCTACAATGAGCAGTTCTTC; cdr3_aa: CASSLWGLAETYNEQFF
v_call: TRBV7-2; clone_size: .; cdr3_length: 14; j_call: TRBJ1-3; d_call: .; cdr3_nt: TGTGCCAGCAGCTCCCGAGGCGGTGGAAACACCATATATTTT; cdr3_aa: CASSSRGGGNTIYF
v_call: TRBV6-2/TRBV6-3; clone_size: .; cdr3_length: 17; j_call: TRBJ1-5; d_call: TRBD1; cdr3_nt: TGTGCCAGCAGTTACTTACGACAGGGATTATCCAATCAGCCCCAGCATTTT; cdr3_aa: CASSYLRQGLSNQPQHF
v_call: TRBV6-4; clone_size: .; cdr3_length: 15; j_call: TRBJ2-3; d_call: TRBD1; cdr3_nt: TGTGCCAGCAGTTACAGACAGGGGCCTCCAGATACGCAGTATTTT; cdr3_aa: CASSYRQGPPDTQYF
v_call: TRBV5-1; clone_size: .; cdr3_length: 16; j_call: TRBJ2-1; d_call: .; cdr3_nt: TGCGCCAGCAGCTTGCGGGGGACATATCCCTACAATGAGCAGTTCTTC; cdr3_aa: CASSLRGTYPYNEQFF
v_call: TRBV18; clone_size: .; cdr3_length: 17; j_call: TRBJ2-7; d_call: TRBD2; cdr3_nt: TGTGCCAGCTCACCACCTACACTAGCGGGGGGGTACTACGAGCAGTACTTC; cdr3_aa: CASSPPTLAGGYYEQYF
v_call: TRBV13; clone_size: .; cdr3_length: 13; j_call: TRBJ1-1; d_call: .; cdr3_nt: TGTGCCAGCAGCTTACGTAAGAACACTGAAGCTTTCTTT; cdr3_aa: CASSLRKNTEAFF
v_call: TRBV12-5; clone_size: once; cdr3_length: 16; j_call: TRBJ1-6; d_call: .; cdr3_nt: TGTGCTAGTAGACAGGTGCAGGTTTCCTATAATTCACCCCTCCACTTT; cdr3_aa: CASRQVQVSYNSPLHF
v_call: TRBV28; clone_size: .; cdr3_length: 13; j_call: TRBJ2-7; d_call: .; cdr3_nt: TGTGCCAGCATGAGTAGTCGCTCCTACGAGCAGTACTTC; cdr3_aa: CASMSSRSYEQYF
v_call: TRBV15; clone_size: once; cdr3_length: 15; j_call: TRBJ1-4; d_call: .; cdr3_nt: TGTGCCACCAGCACCGGGACACCGGGCATGGTGAAACTGTTTTTT; cdr3_aa: CATSTGTPGMVKLFF
v_call: TRBV27; clone_size: .; cdr3_length: 11; j_call: TRBJ2-5; d_call: .; cdr3_nt: TGTGCCAGCAGTTTAGGAAAGACCCAGTACTTC; cdr3_aa: CASSLGKTQYF
v_call: TRBV15; clone_size: .; cdr3_length: 14; j_call: TRBJ1-1; d_call: .; cdr3_nt: TGTGCCACGGAAAGGACACCCATGAACACTGAAGCTTTCTTT; cdr3_aa: CATERTPMNTEAFF
v_call: TRBV24-1; clone_size: .; cdr3_length: 13; j_call: TRBJ2-3; d_call: .; cdr3_nt: TGTGCCACCAGTGGAACTAACACAGATACGCAGTATTTT; cdr3_aa: CATSGTNTDTQYF
v_call: TRBV2; clone_size: .; cdr3_length: 15; j_call: TRBJ2-4; d_call: .; cdr3_nt: TGTGCCAGCACCAAACAAGGCGGTGGCAAAAACATTCAGTACTTC; cdr3_aa: CASTKQGGGKNIQYF